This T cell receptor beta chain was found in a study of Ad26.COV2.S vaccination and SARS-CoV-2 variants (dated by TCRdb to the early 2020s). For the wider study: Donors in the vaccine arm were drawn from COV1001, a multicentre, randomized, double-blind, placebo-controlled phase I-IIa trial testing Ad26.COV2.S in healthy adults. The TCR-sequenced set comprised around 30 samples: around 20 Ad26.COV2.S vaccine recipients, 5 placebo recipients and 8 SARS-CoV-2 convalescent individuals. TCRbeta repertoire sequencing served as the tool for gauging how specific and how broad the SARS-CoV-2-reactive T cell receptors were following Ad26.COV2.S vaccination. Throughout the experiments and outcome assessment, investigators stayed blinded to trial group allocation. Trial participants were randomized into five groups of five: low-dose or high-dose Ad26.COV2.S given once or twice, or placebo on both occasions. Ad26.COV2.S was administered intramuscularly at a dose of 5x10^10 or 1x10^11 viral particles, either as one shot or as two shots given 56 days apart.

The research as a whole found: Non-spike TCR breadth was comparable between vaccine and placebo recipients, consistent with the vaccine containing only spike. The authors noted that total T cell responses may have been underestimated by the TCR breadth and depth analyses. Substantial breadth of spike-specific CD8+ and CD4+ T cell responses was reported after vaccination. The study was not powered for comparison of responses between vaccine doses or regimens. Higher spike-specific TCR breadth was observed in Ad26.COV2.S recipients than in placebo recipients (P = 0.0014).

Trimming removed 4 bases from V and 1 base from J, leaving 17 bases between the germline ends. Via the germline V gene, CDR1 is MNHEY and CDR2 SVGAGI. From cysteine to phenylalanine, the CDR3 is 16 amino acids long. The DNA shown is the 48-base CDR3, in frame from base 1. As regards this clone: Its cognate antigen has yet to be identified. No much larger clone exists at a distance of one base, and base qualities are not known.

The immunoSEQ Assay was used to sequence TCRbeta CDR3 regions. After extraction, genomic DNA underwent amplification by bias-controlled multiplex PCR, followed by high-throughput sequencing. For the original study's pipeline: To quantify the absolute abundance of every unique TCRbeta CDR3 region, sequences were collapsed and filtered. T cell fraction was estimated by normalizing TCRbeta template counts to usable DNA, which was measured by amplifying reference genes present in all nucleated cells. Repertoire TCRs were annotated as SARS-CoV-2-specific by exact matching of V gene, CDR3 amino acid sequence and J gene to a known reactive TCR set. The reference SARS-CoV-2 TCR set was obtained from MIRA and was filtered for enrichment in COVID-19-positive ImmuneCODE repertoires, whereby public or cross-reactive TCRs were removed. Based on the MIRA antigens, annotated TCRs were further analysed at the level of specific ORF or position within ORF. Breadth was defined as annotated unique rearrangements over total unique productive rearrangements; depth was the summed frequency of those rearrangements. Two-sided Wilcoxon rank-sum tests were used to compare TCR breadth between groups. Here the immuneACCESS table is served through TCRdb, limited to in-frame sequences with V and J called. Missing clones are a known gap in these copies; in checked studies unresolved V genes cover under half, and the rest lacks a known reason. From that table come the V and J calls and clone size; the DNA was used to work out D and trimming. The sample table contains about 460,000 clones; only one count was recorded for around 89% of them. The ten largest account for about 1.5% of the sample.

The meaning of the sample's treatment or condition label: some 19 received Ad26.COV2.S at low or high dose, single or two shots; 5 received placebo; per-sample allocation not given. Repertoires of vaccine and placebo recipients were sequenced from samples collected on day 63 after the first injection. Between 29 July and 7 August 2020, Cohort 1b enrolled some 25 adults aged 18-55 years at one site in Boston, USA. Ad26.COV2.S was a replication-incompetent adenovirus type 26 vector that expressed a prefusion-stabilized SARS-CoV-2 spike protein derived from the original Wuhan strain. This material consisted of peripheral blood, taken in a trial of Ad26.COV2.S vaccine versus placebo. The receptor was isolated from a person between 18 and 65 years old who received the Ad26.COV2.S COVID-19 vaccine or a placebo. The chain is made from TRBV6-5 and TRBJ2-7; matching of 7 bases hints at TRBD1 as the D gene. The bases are TGTGCCAGCAGTTTCCAAGGACAGGCGGGATCCTACGAGCAGTACTTC. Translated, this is CASSFQGQAGSYEQYF.